The rows below give T cell receptor beta chains drawn from one sample of a study of CD8 T cells in ankylosing spondylitis. TCRdb itself ran the 5' RACE reads through MiXCR, one entry per CDR3 protein. The sample consists of a few hundred thousand distinct CDR3 sequences, approximately 20% of them appearing once. Source material: blood, either unsorted or a sorted T cell fraction (not recorded which). The receptor set was obtained from a male donor with ankylosing spondylitis. Each CDR3 is given with its conserved first and last residue. A D gene is named only where the DNA matches it firmly. A row's size may be missing; if present it is once, few, many or a size class.

>TRBJ2-2|TRBV30|11|.|.
TGTGGGACAGAATACACCGGGGAGCTGTTTTTT
CGTEYTGELFF
>TRBJ2-1|TRBV27|15|few|TRBD1
TGTGCCAGCAGCGCCGACAGGGAGAGATACAATGAGCAGTTCTTC
CASSADRERYNEQFF
>TRBJ1-1|TRBV5-1|14|.|.
TGCGCCAGCAGCTTTGGGGGGGCTGGTACTGAAGCTTTCTTT
CASSFGGAGTEAFF
>TRBJ2-7|TRBV5-6|17|.|TRBD2
TGTGCCAGCAGCTTGGCGGTCGAGCGGGAGCTCTGGGGCGAGCAGTACTTC
CASSLAVERELWGEQYF
>TRBJ2-1|TRBV27|14|few|TRBD2
TGTGCCAGCAGTTGGCGGGGGGGATACAATGAGCAGTTCTTC
CASSWRGGYNEQFF
>TRBJ2-1|TRBV7-6|15|.|TRBD2
TGTGCCAGCAGCTTATTAGCGGGAGTATCCAATGAGCAGTTCTTC
CASSLLAGVSNEQFF
>TRBJ2-7|TRBV11-2|15|.|.
TGTGCCAGCAGCTTAGCGGGGGACCCCACCTACGAGCAGTACTTC
CASSLAGDPTYEQYF
>TRBJ1-2|TRBV27|16|few|.
TGTGCCAGCAGTGCAAACCCCCTCGGGACGGCCTATGGCTACACCTTC
CASSANPLGTAYGYTF
>TRBJ2-7|TRBV29-1|11|.|.
TGCAGCGGGACATTCTCCTACGAGCAGTACTTC
CSGTFSYEQYF
>TRBJ1-4|TRBV12-3/TRBV12-4|12|many|.
TGTGCCAGCAGACAGGATAATGAAAAACTGTTTTTT
CASRQDNEKLFF
>TRBJ2-2|TRBV9|16|.|.
TGTGCCAGCAGCGTAGGTTCACAAGTTCTAGGCGGGGAGCTGTTTTTT
CASSVGSQVLGGELFF
>TRBJ2-2|TRBV29-1|14|many|.
TGCAGCGCCAATCCCGGGACGGACACCGGGGAGCTGTTTTTT
CSANPGTDTGELFF
>TRBJ2-3|TRBV12-3/TRBV12-4|14|.|TRBD1
TGTGCCAGCAAGGACAGGGAATACACAGATACGCAGTATTTT
CASKDREYTDTQYF
>TRBJ2-3|TRBV27|16|few|TRBD2
TGTGCCAGCAGTTTTCTAGCGGGAGGGCGAACAGATACGCAGTATTTT
CASSFLAGGRTDTQYF
>TRBJ1-1|TRBV28|12|few|.
TGTGCCACGAGGCAGGGGAACACTGAAGCTTTCTTT
CATRQGNTEAFF
>TRBJ1-1|TRBV29-1|13|many|.
TGCAGCGTTGGAGGGGTCATGGGCACTGAAGCTTTCTTT
CSVGGVMGTEAFF
>TRBJ2-4|TRBV4-3|18|.|TRBD2
TGCGCCAGCAGCCATGGTACTAGCGGGAGAGCGGCCAAAAACATTCAGTACTTC
CASSHGTSGRAAKNIQYF
>TRBJ1-1|TRBV29-1|14|.|.
TGCAGCGTTGAATGGGGTCAGGGTCGCACTGAAGCTTTCTTT
CSVEWGQGRTEAFF
>TRBJ2-3|TRBV7-8|15|few|.
TGTGCCAGCAGCTCACAAGCGGTCCCAACAGATACGCAGTATTTT
CASSSQAVPTDTQYF
>TRBJ2-6|TRBV6-5|15|.|.
TGTGCCAGCAGTTCGACCTTATCTGGGGCCAACGTCCTGACTTTC
CASSSTLSGANVLTF
>TRBJ2-7|TRBV10-3|13|many|.
TGTGCCATCAGTGTGGGGCTAGTAGACGAGCAGTACTTC
CAISVGLVDEQYF
>TRBJ2-1|TRBV29-1|12|many|.
TGCAGCGTTGTTGGCAACAGGGATGAGCAGTTCTTC
CSVVGNRDEQFF
>TRBJ1-1|TRBV4-1|12|.|.
TGCGCCAGCAGCCAGGACTACACTGAAGCTTTCTTT
CASSQDYTEAFF
>TRBJ1-1|TRBV19|12|many|.
TGTGCCAGTAGTCCTACAGGGTCTGAAGCTTTCTTT
CASSPTGSEAFF
>TRBJ2-3|TRBV5-1|14|.|.
TGCGCCAGCAGCTCCGCAGTGAGCACAGATACGCAGTATTTT
CASSSAVSTDTQYF
>TRBJ2-7|TRBV5-1|14|.|TRBD1
TGCGCCAGCAGCCCCGGACAGGGTACCGTCGAGCAGTACTTC
CASSPGQGTVEQYF
>TRBJ2-2|TRBV11-3|12|few|.
TGTGCCGCGGGCAAGGGAGCCGGGGAGCTGTTTTTT
CAAGKGAGELFF
>TRBJ2-7|TRBV19|14|.|.
TGTGCCAGTAGTATTGGCGCCAGCTCCTACGAGCAGTACTTC
CASSIGASSYEQYF